This passage covers 30 T cell receptor beta chains from one sample sequenced in a study of T cells in Graves' hyperthyroidism and ophthalmopathy. Amplification targeted TCR beta CDR3 regions from RNA transcripts. A set of HTBI primers served as the primers for a first-round RT-PCR of the TCR CDR3. TCRdb re-analysed the multiplex PCR reads in MiXCR, keeping a single row per CDR3 protein. Of nearly 600,000 distinct CDR3 sequences listed, 14% are singletons. Sequencing used blood. The source is a woman in her twenties or thirties with Graves' hyperthyroidism that later progressed to Graves' ophthalmopathy.

Only a few counts were recorded for this clonotype. This sequence joins TRBV5-1 and TRBJ2-1; perhaps D is TRBD1 or TRBD2 (5 bases each). The CDR3 sequence is 16 residues long. The V end was cut by 4 bases, the J end by 2 bases, with 16 bases between. Germline loops: CDR1 SGHRS, CDR2 YFSETQ. The CDR3 DNA sequence: TGCGCCAGCAGCCCTCGAGGGGAGAGACCCTACAATGAGCAGTTCTTC. Residues: CASSPRGERPYNEQFF. The full variable domain, in which reference TRBV5-1 and TRBJ2-1 provide the parts outside the CDR3, is KAGVTQTPRYLIKTRGQQVTLSCSPISGHRSVSWYQQTPGQGLQFLFEYFSETQRNKGNFPGRFSGRQFSNSRSEMNVSTLELGDSALYLCASSPRGERPYNEQFFGPGTRLTVL.

The V and J genes are TRBV5-5 and TRBJ1-2, with 11 bases matching TRBD1. Looked up from germline, CDR1 is SGHKS and CDR2 is YYEKEE (reference sequence). This CDR3 is built from 14 residues. The V gene end was trimmed by 4 bases and the J gene end by 4 bases; junction bases not matched to a gene: 3. This chain's CDR3 is CASSGQGASYGYTF. In DNA form, the CDR3 reads TGTGCCAGCAGCGGACAGGGGGCATCCTATGGCTACACCTTC.

This clonotype was observed a few times. The chain couples TRBV20-1 to TRBJ1-5; D ambiguous. Germline V lookup: CDR1 DFQATT, CDR2 SNEGSKA (reference sequence). This CDR3 contains 12 residues. Trimming left V 6 bases short and J 2 bases short, with 8 bases between. This CDR3 is CSALSGNQPQHF. The CDR3 DNA sequence: TGCAGTGCCTTGTCGGGCAATCAGCCCCAGCATTTT.

This clonotype was seen ten or more times. This sequence joins TRBV12-3 or TRBV12-4 and TRBJ1-5; the match to TRBD1 covers 8 bases. The V segment lost 4 bases and the J segment 7 bases; nucleotides outside the gene matches: 6. This CDR3 spans 14 amino acids. The CDR3 nucleotides read TGTGCCAGCAGTTCGGGCAGGGGGCAGCAGCCCCAGCATTTT. Translation gives CASSSGRGQQPQHF.

The table lists this clonotype with many counts. The chain carries TRBV28 and TRBJ2-3; 12 nucleotides line up with TRBD2. This CDR3 contains 17 residues. V lost 3 bases, J lost 4 bases, and 8 bases stayed unmatched. CDR1 is MDHEN, CDR2 SYDVKM, per germline. CDR3 sequence (DNA): TGTGCCAGCAGTTTTCCTGGGGGACTAGCGGGTGCAGATACGCAGTATTTT. Amino acids: CASSFPGGLAGADTQYF.

This clonotype occurred many times. This chain uses TRBV10-3 with TRBJ2-5; 7 bases map to TRBD1. V lost 0 bases, J lost 5 bases, and 6 bases stayed unmatched. Germline V gene sequence: CDR1 ENHRY, CDR2 SYGVKD. The CDR3 is made up of 15 amino acids. CDR3 in amino acids: CAISESKDRAETQYF. DNA for the CDR3: TGTGCCATCAGTGAGTCTAAAGACAGGGCCGAGACCCAGTACTTC.

Many counts were recorded for this clonotype. The rearrangement uses TRBV12-3 or TRBV12-4 and TRBJ1-1, with 7 bases that match TRBD1. Trimming at V came to 3 bases and at J to 1 base, leaving 5 bases not matched to a gene. The CDR3 covers 15 residues. The CDR3 protein is CASSFSDRENTEAFF. The CDR3 DNA is TGTGCCAGCAGTTTCTCAGACAGGGAGAACACTGAAGCTTTCTTT.

This clonotype appeared a few times. The V gene is TRBV11-2, the J gene TRBJ2-3, with D unresolved. Trimming left V 5 bases short and J 2 bases short, with 11 bases between. The germline V gene has CDR1 SGHAT and CDR2 FQNNGV. CDR3 length: 14 amino acids. This chain's CDR3 is CASSPGIHTDTQYF. In DNA form, the CDR3 reads TGTGCCAGCAGCCCTGGGATCCACACAGATACGCAGTATTTT.

This clonotype was seen more than once but under ten times. V usage is TRBV6-1 and J usage is TRBJ1-5; D is ambiguous. In germline, CDR1 is MNHNS, CDR2 SASEGT. Trimming left V 0 bases short and J 9 bases short, with 9 bases between. The CDR3 length is 13 residues. The chain's CDR3 is CASSEARYLPQHF. CDR3 nucleotide sequence: TGTGCCAGCAGTGAAGCGCGGTATCTGCCCCAGCATTTT.

This clonotype was detected ten times or more. V usage is TRBV12-3 or TRBV12-4 and J usage is TRBJ2-2, with D possibly matching TRBD2 (6 bases). Trimming cost V 11 bases and J 4 bases, with 20 bases left between them. This CDR3 comprises 15 residues. CDR3 in DNA: TGTGCCTCGGGTCGCCCGGGACTTCTCACCGGGGAGCTGTTTTTT. Protein: CASGRPGLLTGELFF.

As concerns this clonotype: Since a much larger clone is just one base distant, this may be a read error. This chain joins TRBV20-1 and TRBJ2-7; D not resolved. Germline V gene data show CDR1 as DFQATT and CDR2 as SNEGSKA (reference sequence). This CDR3 is 15 amino acids long. Here the CDR3 reads CSARGRGGSSCEQYF. For the CDR3, the DNA is TGCAGTGCTAGGGGTCGAGGCGGTAGCTCCTGCGAGCAGTACTTC.

V and J are TRBV13 and TRBJ1-2; D not resolved. Trimming removed 2 bases from V and 3 bases from J, with 10 bases in between. The CDR3 consists of 14 residues. The germline gives CDR1 PRHDT, CDR2 FYEKMQ (reference sequence). The CDR3 sequence is CASSLHGRYYGYTF. In nucleotides, the CDR3 is TGTGCCAGCAGCTTACATGGCAGGTACTATGGCTACACCTTC.

This clonotype occurred many times. J is TRBJ1-6 and V is TRBV20-1; D is ambiguous. CDR1 DFQATT and CDR2 SNEGSKA come from the germline V gene (reference sequence). This CDR3 is built from 15 residues. V lost 0 bases and J 9 bases, leaving 15 bases between the germline ends. The CDR3 sequence: CSARDPDGGRSPLHF. DNA of the CDR3: TGCAGTGCTAGAGATCCCGATGGAGGGCGTTCACCCCTCCACTTT.

This clonotype has only a few counts. The rearrangement links TRBV11-2 to TRBJ2-1; unclear D gene. CDR3 length equals 15 residues. V gave up 1 base and J gave up 7 bases, with 14 bases separating them. Germline values: CDR1 SGHAT, CDR2 FQNNGV. CDR3 DNA sequence: TGTGCCAGCAGCTTAGCCACAGCATCCGGGAATGAGCAGTTCTTC. Its translation: CASSLATASGNEQFF.

CDR3 protein: CSATPGQINQPQHF. CDR3 bases: TGCAGTGCTACTCCGGGACAGATTAATCAGCCCCAGCATTTT. The chain carries TRBV20-1 and TRBJ1-5, with 7 nucleotides matching TRBD1. The germline V gene has CDR1 DFQATT and CDR2 SNEGSKA (reference sequence). This CDR3 region has 14 residues. Trimming at V came to 4 bases and at J to 4 bases, leaving 7 bases not matched to a gene.

Ten or more counts support this clonotype. This rearrangement joins TRBV29-1 to TRBJ1-2, with a possible D match to TRBD1 (5 bases). This CDR3 region has 12 residues. The V gene lost 6 bases and the J gene lost 8 bases, with 16 bases spanning the gap. CDR1 is SQVTM and CDR2 is ANQGSEA in the germline V gene. DNA for the CDR3: TGCAGCGTGGGACTAACCCAAAGCGGCTACACCTTC. Its protein is CSVGLTQSGYTF.

This clonotype was seen at least ten times. The chain carries TRBV6-2 or TRBV6-3 and TRBJ1-3; 7 nucleotides match TRBD1. The germline CDR1 and CDR2 sequences are MNHEY and SVGEGT. This CDR3 has 15 residues. J was trimmed by 2 bases and V by 0 bases; bases with no gene match: 1. The CDR3 DNA sequence: TGTGCCAGCAGTTACTCAGGGGGCCCTGGAAACACCATATATTTT. It codes for CASSYSGGPGNTIYF.

As to this clonotype: This may stem from a read error, because a much larger clone lies one nucleotide away. The chain couples TRBV20-1 to TRBJ2-7, with a tentative D call TRBD1 (5 bases). Per the germline V gene, CDR1 is DFQATT and CDR2 is SNEGSKA (reference sequence). The CDR3 has 14 residues. The CDR3: CSARRGGLSYEHYF. The CDR3 coding sequence is TGCAGTGCTAGAAGGGGCGGTCTCTCCTACGAGCACTACTTC.

This clonotype was seen at least ten times. The V and J genes are TRBV2 and TRBJ2-5, with D possibly being TRBD1 (5 bases). Germline-derived CDR1 and CDR2 are SNHLY and FYNNEI. The V and J ends lost 4 bases and 2 bases respectively, with 8 bases between them. The CDR3 spans 13 residues. Here the CDR3 reads CASSGGRQETQYF. CDR3 coding DNA: TGTGCCAGCAGTGGGGGCAGGCAAGAGACCCAGTACTTC.

The chain carries TRBV30 and TRBJ2-1, with 12 bases matching TRBD2. V was clipped by 0 bases and J by 8 bases; unmatched bases: 2. CDR1 is GTSNPN, CDR2 SVGIG, per germline (reference sequence). The CDR3 is made up of 14 amino acids. CDR3 amino acids: CAWSVGLAGYEQFF. For the CDR3, the DNA is TGTGCCTGGAGTGTAGGACTAGCGGGGTATGAGCAGTTCTTC.

CDR3 in amino acids: CASSQSYEYEQYF. DNA of the CDR3: TGTGCCAGCAGTCAGTCTTATGAGTACGAGCAGTACTTC. The chain couples TRBV12-3 or TRBV12-4 to TRBJ2-7; no firm D call. Trimming left V 5 bases short and J 4 bases short, with 12 bases between. This CDR3 region has 13 residues.

This clonotype was seen at least ten times. The chain uses TRBV7-9 and TRBJ1-1; a possible D gene is TRBD1 (5 bases). CDR1 SEHNR and CDR2 FQNEAQ come from the germline V gene (reference sequence). V lost 6 bases, J lost 1 base, and 18 bases lay in between. The CDR3 contains 16 residues. CDR3 amino acids: CASRQGLSLENTEAFF. CDR3 in DNA: TGTGCCAGCAGGCAGGGCCTTTCATTGGAGAACACTGAAGCTTTCTTT. Full variable domain (missing parts from reference TRBV7-9 and TRBJ1-1): DTGVSQNPRHKITKRGQNVTFRCDPISEHNRLYWYRQTLGQGPEFLTYFQNEAQLEKSRLLSDRFSAERPKGSFSTLEIQRTEQGDSAMYLCASRQGLSLENTEAFFGQGTRLTVV.

This clonotype was detected ten times or more. The chain combines TRBV14 with TRBJ1-2, with TRBD1 matching 7 bases. Germline V gene sequence: CDR1 SGHDN, CDR2 FVKESK. The CDR3 extends over 15 amino acids. J gave up 4 bases and V 1 base, and 6 bases lay outside the gene matches. CDR3 region: CASSQAEGQIYGYTF. Written as DNA, the CDR3 is TGTGCCAGCAGCCAAGCAGAGGGACAGATCTATGGCTACACCTTC.

This clonotype occurred a few times. V usage is TRBV27 and J usage is TRBJ1-5; 7 nucleotides match TRBD1. With V trimmed by 7 bases and J by 6 bases, 12 bases remained unmatched. The V gene's germline CDR1 is MNHEY and CDR2 SMNVEV (reference sequence). The CDR3 length is 15 residues. The CDR3 loop reads CASKENKGGVQPQHF. For the CDR3, the DNA is TGTGCCAGCAAAGAAAACAAAGGGGGCGTTCAGCCCCAGCATTTT.

The chain is built from TRBV30 and TRBJ2-1; D is unclear. V was shortened by 4 bases and J by 0 bases, with 13 bases between the two germline ends. The CDR3 is made up of 15 amino acids. The germline V gene encodes CDR1 GTSNPN and CDR2 SVGIG (reference sequence). DNA for the CDR3: TGTGCCTGGACGGTCGGAGTCAGCTCCTACAATGAGCAGTTCTTC. It encodes CAWTVGVSSYNEQFF.

This clonotype was seen ten or more times. The chain recombines TRBV18 with TRBJ2-7; 7 bases line up with TRBD2. J lost 3 bases, V lost 2 bases, and 4 bases had no gene match. Germline values: CDR1 KGHSH, CDR2 LQKENI. This CDR3 comprises 14 residues. The CDR3: CASSPRSGNYEQYF. CDR3 bases: TGTGCCAGCTCACCAAGGAGCGGGAACTACGAGCAGTACTTC. Full variable domain (rest looked up from reference TRBV18 and TRBJ2-7): NAGVMQNPRHLVRRRGQEARLRCSPMKGHSHVYWYRQLPEEGLKFMVYLQKENIIDESGMPKERFSAEFPKEGPSILRIQQVVRGDSAAYFCASSPRSGNYEQYFGPGTRLTVT.

Only a few counts were recorded for this clonotype. The chain recombines TRBV7-2 with TRBJ2-3, with D perhaps matching TRBD1 (5 bases). This CDR3 contains 17 residues. V was clipped by 0 bases and J by 1 base, with 14 bases between them. CDR1 and CDR2 (germline): SGHTA, FQGNSA. CDR3 nucleotide sequence: TGTGCCAGCAGCTTAGCTTGGCAGGGCTACGGCACAGATACGCAGTATTTT. Translating it yields CASSLAWQGYGTDTQYF.

This clonotype has only a few counts. CDR3 DNA sequence: TGTGCCACCAGCAGAGCGACAGGGGCCACTTTAAACACTGAAGCTTTCTTT. This gives the protein CATSRATGATLNTEAFF. This sequence joins TRBV15 and TRBJ1-1; 8 bases fit TRBD1. The CDR3 spans 17 residues. V lost 1 base and J lost 2; bases outside the gene matches: 9. The germline gives CDR1 LNHNV, CDR2 YYDKDF (reference sequence).

This clonotype was counted between two and nine times. In DNA, the CDR3 is TGTGCCAGTAGTATAGATAAGGTTGGTCAGCCCCAGCATTTT. Its protein product is CASSIDKVGQPQHF. The chain couples TRBV19 to TRBJ1-5; no clear D gene. V lost 0 bases to trimming and J lost 6 bases, with 9 bases between them. There are 14 residues in the CDR3. CDR1 LNHDA and CDR2 SQIVND come from the germline V gene (reference sequence). Drawing the rest from reference TRBV19 and TRBJ1-5, the complete variable domain is DGGITQSPKYLFRKEGQNVTLSCEQNLNHDAMYWYRQDPGQGLRLIYYSQIVNDFQKGDIAEGYSVSREKKESFPLTVTSAQKNPTAFYLCASSIDKVGQPQHFGDGTRLSIL.

CDR3 DNA: TGTGCCAGCAGCGTAGCTACCGCTGGAAACACCATATATTTT. It is translated as CASSVATAGNTIYF. This rearrangement joins TRBV9 to TRBJ1-3; the D is unclear. CDR3 length: 14 amino acids. V was pared by 0 bases and J by 2 bases, with 6 bases between. The germline CDR1 and CDR2 sequences are SGDLS and YYNGEE.